This T cell receptor (beta chain) was observed in a study of beta chain features in type 1 diabetes. Points on this clone: Its antigen is not known.

Study results and limitations: Across all four CD4+ subsets, people with type 1 diabetes showed modestly shorter TCRB CDR3s. Fewer junction insertions and more nucleotide deletions appeared in type 1 diabetes patients. Researchers cautioned that cDNA sequencing could over-represent cells with high TCR expression.

Central memory, naive, regulatory and stem cell-like memory CD4+ cells were sorted by CD45RO/CCR7/CD25/CD127/CD95/CD27. Over 95% purity was reached by all sorted populations. TCRB transcripts that were expressed got sequenced, as all of the isolated RNA had been reverse transcribed. The data were produced by immunoSEQ multiplex PCR, yet TCRdb's version contains in-frame clones alone and is incomplete. The data hold 35,000 to 45,000 clones, with 65% to 70% observed a single time. The CDR3 has 15 residues. The junction had 8 bases not matched to a gene; V was cut back by 8 bases and J by 2 bases. The germline V gene has CDR1 SGHTA and CDR2 FQGNSA.

The receptor's source is a man aged 25 to 40 with type 1 diabetes. Some clones in this sample may be carry-over from other donors' samples. The gene calls are TRBV7-2 and TRBJ2-7, with 11 bases that match TRBD2. The sequenced sample was Tregs from blood. CDR3 sequence reads: CASRRTSGQAYEQYF. The CDR3 DNA is TGTGCCAGCCGCCGGACTAGCGGGCAAGCCTACGAGCAGTACTTC.